The 9 T cell receptor beta chains below come from one sample, sequenced in a study of cytomegalovirus exposure and HLA in healthy donors. In the PCR, 60 Vbeta and 13 Jbeta primers were used. Measured with immunoSEQ multiplex PCR; TCRdb has only the in-frame clones, and not every one. This sample has around 150,000 clones, with 75% to 85% found just once. The sequencing sample was made of PBMCs. The receptors shown here come from a human donor in good health.

Points on this clone: Additional DNA sequences in this sample encode the identical CDR3. The chain employs TRBV27 and TRBJ1-1; D remains ambiguous. CDR1 and CDR2 (germline): MNHEY, SMNVEV (reference sequence). With 3 bases removed from V and 0 bases from J, the gap between germline ends came to 11 bases. This CDR3 has 15 residues. The CDR3 protein is CASSLSGSMNTEAFF. In nucleotides, the CDR3 is TGTGCCAGCAGTTTGTCAGGATCCATGAACACTGAAGCTTTCTTT.

The chain recombines TRBV15 with TRBJ2-7; the match to TRBD2 covers 15 bases. J lost 2 bases, V lost 0 bases, and 5 bases had no gene match. Germline V lookup: CDR1 LNHNV, CDR2 YYDKDF (reference sequence). The CDR3 runs 18 residues. In DNA, the CDR3 is TGTGCCACCAGCAGAGATAAGGGACTAGCGGGGGGCGCCTACGAGCAGTACTTC. This gives the protein CATSRDKGLAGGAYEQYF.

The chain joins TRBV30 to TRBJ1-4; no clear D gene. This CDR3 spans 11 amino acids. V gave up 1 base and J gave up 12 bases, with 9 bases separating them. The germline V gene encodes CDR1 GTSNPN and CDR2 SVGIG (reference sequence). CDR3 sequence: CAWSAREELFF. In nucleotides, the CDR3 is TGTGCCTGGAGTGCTCGGGAGGAACTGTTTTTT. Full variable domain (rest looked up from reference TRBV30 and TRBJ1-4): SQTIHQWPATLVQPVGSPLSLECTVEGTSNPNLYWYRQAAGRGLQLLFYSVGIGQISSEVPQNLSASRPQDRQFILSSKKLLLSDSGFYLCAWSAREELFFGSGTQLSVL.

The genes are TRBV28 and TRBJ1-2; D is uncertain. There are 11 residues in the CDR3. V was shortened by 10 bases and J by 7 bases, with 13 bases between the two germline ends. CDR1 and CDR2 (germline): MDHEN, SYDVKM. The CDR3 coding sequence is TGTGCCACCACCTATGTATCTGGCTACACCTTC. As protein: CATTYVSGYTF.

This chain connects TRBV6-5 to TRBJ1-1; maybe TRBD1 (5 bases). CDR1 and CDR2 from the germline V gene are MNHEY and SVGAGI. The V end lost 8 bases, the J end lost 4 bases, and 20 bases lay between the germline ends. The CDR3 loop spans 15 amino acids. The CDR3 reads CASQSKGDMGTEAFF. CDR3 coding DNA: TGTGCCAGCCAGTCCAAAGGGGATATGGGCACTGAAGCTTTCTTT.

The chain combines TRBV6-1 with TRBJ1-4, with D unresolved. V dropped 6 bases and J dropped 5 bases, with 16 bases sitting between them. This CDR3 contains 15 residues. Germline CDR1 and CDR2: MNHNS and SASEGT. Here the CDR3 reads CASRTPEGGNEKLFF. The CDR3, as DNA: TGTGCCAGCAGAACCCCGGAGGGCGGCAATGAAAAACTGTTTTTT.

The chain has TRBV4-3 and TRBJ2-7; D is possibly TRBD1 (6 bases). This CDR3 region has 16 residues. The germline V gene has CDR1 LGHNA and CDR2 YSLEER. Trimming took off 4 bases at V and 2 bases at J, with 18 bases between the two ends. The CDR3 DNA is TGCGCCAGCAGCCCCCTGGCAGGGGTTATGACCTACGAGCAGTACTTC. This encodes CASSPLAGVMTYEQYF.

V gene TRBV2 combines with J gene TRBJ1-5, with 10 bases identical to TRBD1. The CDR3 has 15 residues. Germline V gene data show CDR1 as SNHLY and CDR2 as FYNNEI. Trimming took 4 bases from V and 5 from J; bases not matched to a gene: 5. The CDR3 DNA reads TGTGCCAGCAGTGGAGACAGGGGGCCTTATCAGCCCCAGCATTTT. Its translation: CASSGDRGPYQPQHF. The whole variable domain, filled in from reference TRBV2 and TRBJ1-5, reads EPEVTQTPSHQVTQMGQEVILRCVPISNHLYFYWYRQILGQKVEFLVSFYNNEISEKSEIFDDQFSVERPDGSNFTLKIRSTKLEDSAMYFCASSGDRGPYQPQHFGDGTRLSIL.

The rearrangement links TRBV2 to TRBJ2-3, with D possibly TRBD2 on 6 matching bases. Between the trimmed V and J ends, which lost 8 bases and 0 bases, there was a span of 12 bases. The length of the CDR3 is 14 residues. Germline V CDR1 and CDR2: SNHLY, FYNNEI. CDR3 DNA: TGTGCCAGCTCGATAGCGGTGAGCACAGATACGCAGTATTTT. Amino acid sequence: CASSIAVSTDTQYF.